This T cell receptor (beta chain) was identified in a study of shared clonotypes between healthy human individuals. The study's findings and limits: It was expected that sequencing depth would affect clonotype sharing among donors. Estimated richness values were generally larger in naive subsets than in memory subsets.

The assay was immunoSEQ multiplex PCR, and TCRdb's table has in-frame clones only and misses some. The sample has about 2,200,000 clones; 85% to 95% are singletons. The naive CD8 fraction comprised CD45RO-negative cells positively selected for CCR7 and excluded terminally differentiated effector memory CD45RA+ cells. Remarks on this clone: The antigen is undetermined.

Trimming took 5 bases from V and 7 from J, leaving 12 bases between them. The germline CDR1 and CDR2 sequences are LNHDA and SQIVND (reference sequence). The CDR3 length is 13 residues. Material for sequencing was naive CD8+ T cells from PBMCs. The V gene is TRBV19, the J gene TRBJ1-5; D call uncertain. The clonotype originates from a young man in good health. Some clones in this sample may be carry-over from other donors' samples. This CDR3 is CASSYILMQPQHF. CDR3 sequence (DNA): TGTGCCAGTAGTTATATCCTTATGCAGCCCCAGCATTTT.